This T cell receptor (beta chain) was found in a study (dated by TCRdb to 2013 to 2016). At the level of the whole study: The study set out to test whether tumor-infiltrating Tregs in breast cancer get recruited from blood Tregs or are instead converted in situ from other CD4+ T cell subsets. Here is what the overall study found, with its caveats: The TCR alpha and beta sequences of tumor-infiltrating Tregs showed the greatest overlap with tumor naive CD4+ T cells, followed by blood naive CD4+ T cells. Tumor memory CD4+ T cell TCR gene usage was found to cluster with blood and lymph node memory CD4+ cells and with lymph node naive CD4+ cells. Rather than covering whole repertoires, validation in the larger cohort was restricted to a single TCR beta V-J rearrangement.

The CDR3, cysteine through phenylalanine, is 14 amino acids long. Only the CDR3 DNA stays, 42 bases, in frame from base 1. From the germline V gene (reference sequence), CDR1 is SEHNR and CDR2 is FQNEAQ. V drops 5 bases and J drops 1 base, leaving 8 bases in between. Memory CD4+ T cells were isolated as CD4+CD45RO+CD25- cells. Tregs, naive and memory CD4+ T cells from tumor, blood and ipsilateral draining lymph nodes of a handful of breast cancer patients underwent full-length TCR alpha and beta sequencing. Tumor tissue and lymph nodes obtained by ipsilateral axillary dissection were perfused with PBS, cut into small pieces and digested using collagenase I and hyaluronidase. Sorted cell populations were confirmed by FACS to exceed 90% purity. This clonotype appeared a few times. Its antigen is unknown. The record has no base qualities; no much larger clone is one base away. Full-length TCR variable regions were amplified by 5' RACE PCR with constant-region reverse primers, and semi-nested PCR with Nested Universal Primer A was subsequently performed. Using the ReliaPrep RNA Cell Miniprep System, total RNA was extracted, and the SMARTer RACE 5'/3' Kit was then used to reverse transcribe the RNA into 5'RACE-ready cDNA. Multiplex adaptors were used to barcode full-length TCR alpha and beta libraries, and the barcoded libraries were sequenced on an Illumina MiSeq. From the authors' description of their analysis: For each of nine subset-tissue groups, sequencing data from the five patients were pooled, and the groups were compared by unsupervised clustering of TCR gene usage. The Morisita-Horn index, with shared sequences weighted by their contribution to each repertoire, was used to calculate repertoire similarity. Using fastp trimming at Q25 and MiXCR clonotype assembly, TCRdb reanalyzed the public sequencing data and kept in-frame beta chains. Each entry merges the rows of one CDR3 protein and shows their most common DNA and genes. The V and J calls were not made by the authors but by TCRdb's processing. For this sample the table gives approximately 40,000 distinct CDR3 sequences, of which 25% to 35% were detected only once. The ten largest clonotypes hold approximately 4.1% of the sample.

This clonotype originated in a female donor with breast cancer. Sequenced input: tumor-infiltrating memory CD4+ T cells sorted from the breast tumor. Interpreted using the paper, the cell subset or site label stands for: memory CD4+ T cells, CD4+CD45RO+CD25-. The rearranged segments are TRBV7-9 and TRBJ2-2, with TRBD2 tentatively as D gene (6 bases match). CDR3 sequence: CASSRDLNTGELFF. Here is the DNA: TGTGCCAGCAGCCGGGACTTGAACACCGGGGAGCTGTTTTTT.